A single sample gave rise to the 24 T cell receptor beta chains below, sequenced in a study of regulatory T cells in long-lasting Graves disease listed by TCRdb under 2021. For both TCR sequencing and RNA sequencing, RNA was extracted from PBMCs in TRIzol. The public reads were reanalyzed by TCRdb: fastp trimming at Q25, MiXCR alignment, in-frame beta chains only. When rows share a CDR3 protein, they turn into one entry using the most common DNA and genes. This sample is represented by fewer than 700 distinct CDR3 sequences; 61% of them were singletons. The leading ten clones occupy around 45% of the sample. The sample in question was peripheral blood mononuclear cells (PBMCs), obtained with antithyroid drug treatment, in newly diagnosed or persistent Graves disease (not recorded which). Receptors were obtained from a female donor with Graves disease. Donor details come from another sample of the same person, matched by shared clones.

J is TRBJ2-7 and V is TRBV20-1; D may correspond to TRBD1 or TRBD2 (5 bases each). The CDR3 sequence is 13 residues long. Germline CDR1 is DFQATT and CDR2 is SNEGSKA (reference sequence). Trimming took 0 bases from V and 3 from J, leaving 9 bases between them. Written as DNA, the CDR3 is TGCAGTGCTAGAGAGGGGACGCTCTACGAGCAGTACTTC. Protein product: CSAREGTLYEQYF.

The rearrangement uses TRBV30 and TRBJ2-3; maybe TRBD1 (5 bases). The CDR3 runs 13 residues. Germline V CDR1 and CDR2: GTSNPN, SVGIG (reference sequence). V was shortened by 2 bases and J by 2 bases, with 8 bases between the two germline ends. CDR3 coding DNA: TGTGCCTGGAGTTGGGGCAACACAGATACGCAGTATTTT. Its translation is CAWSWGNTDTQYF.

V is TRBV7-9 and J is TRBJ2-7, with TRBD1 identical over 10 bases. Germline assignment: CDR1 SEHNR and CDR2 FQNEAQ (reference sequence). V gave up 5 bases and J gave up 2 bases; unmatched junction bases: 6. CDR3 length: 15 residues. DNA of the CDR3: TGTGCCAGCAGCGCCCCGGACAGGGGGACCTACGAGCAGTACTTC. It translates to CASSAPDRGTYEQYF.

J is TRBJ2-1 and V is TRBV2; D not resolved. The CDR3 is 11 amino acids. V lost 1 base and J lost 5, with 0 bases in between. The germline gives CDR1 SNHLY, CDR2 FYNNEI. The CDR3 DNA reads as TGTGCCAGCAGTGAAGACAATGAGCAGTTCTTC. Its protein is CASSEDNEQFF.

CDR3 region: CASSLAGREAFF. CDR3 in DNA: TGTGCCAGCAGCTTGGCAGGGCGGGAAGCTTTCTTT. The chain joins TRBV5-5 to TRBJ1-1, with D perhaps matching TRBD1 (5 bases). Trimming took 0 bases from V and 8 from J, leaving 8 bases between them. The germline V gene encodes CDR1 SGHKS and CDR2 YYEKEE (reference sequence). CDR3 length: 12 amino acids.

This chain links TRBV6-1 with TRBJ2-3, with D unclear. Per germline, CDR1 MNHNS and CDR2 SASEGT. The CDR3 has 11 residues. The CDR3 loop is CALDSSDTQYF. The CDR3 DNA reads TGTGCTCTCGATTCGTCAGATACGCAGTATTTT.

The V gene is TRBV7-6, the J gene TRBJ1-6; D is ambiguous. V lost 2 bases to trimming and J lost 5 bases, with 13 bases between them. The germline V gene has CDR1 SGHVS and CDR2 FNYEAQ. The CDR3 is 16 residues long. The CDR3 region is CASSLNNIGNNSPLHF. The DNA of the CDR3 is TGTGCCAGCAGCTTAAATAACATCGGGAATAATTCACCCCTCCACTTT.

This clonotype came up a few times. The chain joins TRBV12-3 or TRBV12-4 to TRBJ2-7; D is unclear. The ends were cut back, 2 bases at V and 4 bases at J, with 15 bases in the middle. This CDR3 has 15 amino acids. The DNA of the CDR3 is TGTGCCAGCAGTTTATCGGTGGGCCCTCGGTACGAGCAGTACTTC. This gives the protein CASSLSVGPRYEQYF.

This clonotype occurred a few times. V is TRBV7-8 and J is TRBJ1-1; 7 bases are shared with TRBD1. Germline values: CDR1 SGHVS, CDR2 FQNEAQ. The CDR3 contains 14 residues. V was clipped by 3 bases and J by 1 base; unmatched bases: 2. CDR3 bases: TGTGCCAGCAGCTTGGGACAGCCGAACACTGAAGCTTTCTTT. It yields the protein CASSLGQPNTEAFF.

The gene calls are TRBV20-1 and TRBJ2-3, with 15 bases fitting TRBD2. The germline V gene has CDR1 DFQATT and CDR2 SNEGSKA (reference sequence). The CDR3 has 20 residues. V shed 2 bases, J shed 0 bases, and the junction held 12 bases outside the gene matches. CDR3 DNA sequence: TGCAGTGCTAGACCGCCGGGACTAGCGGGAGGCTCCACTAGCACAGATACGCAGTATTTT. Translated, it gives CSARPPGLAGGSTSTDTQYF.

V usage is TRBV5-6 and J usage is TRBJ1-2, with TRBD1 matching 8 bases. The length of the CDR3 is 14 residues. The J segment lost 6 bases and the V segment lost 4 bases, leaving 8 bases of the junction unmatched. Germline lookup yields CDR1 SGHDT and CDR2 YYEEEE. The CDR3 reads CASSPTGERHGYTF. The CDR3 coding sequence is TGTGCCAGCAGCCCGACAGGGGAGAGGCATGGCTACACCTTC.

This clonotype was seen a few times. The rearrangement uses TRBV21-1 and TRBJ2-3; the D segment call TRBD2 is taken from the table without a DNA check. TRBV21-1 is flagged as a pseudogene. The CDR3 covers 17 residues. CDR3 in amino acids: CATSGHASGRAQTTQYF. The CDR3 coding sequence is TGTGCCACCTCGGGACACGCTAGCGGGAGGGCCCAGACTACGCAGTATTTT.

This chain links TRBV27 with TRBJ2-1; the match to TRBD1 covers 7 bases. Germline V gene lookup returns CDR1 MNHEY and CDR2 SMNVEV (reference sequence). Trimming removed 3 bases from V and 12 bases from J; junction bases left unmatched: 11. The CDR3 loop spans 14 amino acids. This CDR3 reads CASSFSPRTGRQFF. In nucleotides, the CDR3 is TGTGCCAGCAGTTTTTCCCCCCGGACAGGTCGGCAGTTCTTC.

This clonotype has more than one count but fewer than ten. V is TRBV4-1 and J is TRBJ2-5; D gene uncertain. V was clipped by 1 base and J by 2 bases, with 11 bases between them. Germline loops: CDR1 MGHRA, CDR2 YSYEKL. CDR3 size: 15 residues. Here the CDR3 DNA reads TGCGCCAGCAGCCAAGTAACGGCTTCGCAAGAGACCCAGTACTTC. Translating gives CASSQVTASQETQYF.

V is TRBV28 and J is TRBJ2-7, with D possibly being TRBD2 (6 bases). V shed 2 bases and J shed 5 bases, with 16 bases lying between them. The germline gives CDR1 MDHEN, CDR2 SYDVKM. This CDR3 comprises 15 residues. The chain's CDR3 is CASSLMGGAVNEQYF. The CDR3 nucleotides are TGTGCCAGCAGTTTAATGGGGGGAGCAGTAAACGAGCAGTACTTC.

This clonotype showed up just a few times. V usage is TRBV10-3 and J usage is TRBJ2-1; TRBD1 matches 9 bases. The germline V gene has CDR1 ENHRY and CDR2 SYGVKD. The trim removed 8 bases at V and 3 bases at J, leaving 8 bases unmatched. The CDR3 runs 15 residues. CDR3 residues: CAIRDREGRYNEQFF. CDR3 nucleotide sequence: TGTGCCATCCGGGACAGGGAAGGGCGCTACAATGAGCAGTTCTTC.

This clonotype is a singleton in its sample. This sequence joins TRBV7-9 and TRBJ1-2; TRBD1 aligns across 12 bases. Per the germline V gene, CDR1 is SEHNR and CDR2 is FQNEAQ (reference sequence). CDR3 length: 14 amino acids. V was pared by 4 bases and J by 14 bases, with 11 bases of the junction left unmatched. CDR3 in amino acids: CASSSPGTGGSWTF. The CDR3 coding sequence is TGTGCCAGCAGCTCACCCGGGACAGGGGGCAGCTGGACCTTC.

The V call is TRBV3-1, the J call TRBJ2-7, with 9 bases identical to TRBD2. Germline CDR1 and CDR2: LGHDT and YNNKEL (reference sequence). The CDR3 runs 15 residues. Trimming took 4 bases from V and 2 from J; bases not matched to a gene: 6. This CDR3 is CASSPQLAGAYEQYF. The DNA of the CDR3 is TGTGCCAGCAGCCCCCAGTTAGCGGGAGCCTACGAGCAGTACTTC.

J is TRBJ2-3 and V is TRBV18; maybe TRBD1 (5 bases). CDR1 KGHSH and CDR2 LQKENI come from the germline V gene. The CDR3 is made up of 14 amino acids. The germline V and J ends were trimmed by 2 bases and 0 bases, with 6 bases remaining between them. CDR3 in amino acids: CASSPDSSTDTQYF. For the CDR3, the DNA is TGTGCCAGCTCACCAGACAGTAGCACAGATACGCAGTATTTT.

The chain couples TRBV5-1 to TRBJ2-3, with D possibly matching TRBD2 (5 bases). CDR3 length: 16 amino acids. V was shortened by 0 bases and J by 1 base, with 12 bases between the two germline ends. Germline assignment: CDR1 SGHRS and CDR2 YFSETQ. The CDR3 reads CASSLEPRAGTDTQYF. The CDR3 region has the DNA TGCGCCAGCAGCTTGGAGCCGCGGGCCGGCACAGATACGCAGTATTTT.

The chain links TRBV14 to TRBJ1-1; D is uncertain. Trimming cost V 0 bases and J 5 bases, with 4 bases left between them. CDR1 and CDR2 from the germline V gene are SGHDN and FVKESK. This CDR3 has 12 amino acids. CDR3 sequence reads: CASSQEGTEAFF. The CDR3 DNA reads TGTGCCAGCAGCCAAGAAGGGACTGAAGCTTTCTTT.

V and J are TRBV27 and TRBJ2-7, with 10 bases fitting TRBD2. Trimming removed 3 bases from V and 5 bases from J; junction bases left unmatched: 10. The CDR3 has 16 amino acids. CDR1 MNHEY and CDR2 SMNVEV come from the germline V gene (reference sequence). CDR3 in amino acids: CASSFNAFGTSDEQYF. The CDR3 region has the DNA TGTGCCAGCAGTTTTAATGCATTTGGGACTAGCGACGAGCAGTACTTC.

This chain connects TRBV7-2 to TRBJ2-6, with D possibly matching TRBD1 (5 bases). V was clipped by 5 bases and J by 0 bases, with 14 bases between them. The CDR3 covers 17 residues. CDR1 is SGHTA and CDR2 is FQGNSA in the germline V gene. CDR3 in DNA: TGTGCCAGCAGCCCAGGGCCTGGGCGCTCTGGGGCCAACGTCCTGACTTTC. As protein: CASSPGPGRSGANVLTF.

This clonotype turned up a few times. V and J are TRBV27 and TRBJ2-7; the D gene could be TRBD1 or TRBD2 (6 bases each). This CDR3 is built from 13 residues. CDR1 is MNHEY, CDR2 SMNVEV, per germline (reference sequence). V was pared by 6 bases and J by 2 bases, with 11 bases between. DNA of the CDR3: TGTGCCAGCAGGGACGGGGGCGCCTACGAGCAGTACTTC. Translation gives CASRDGGAYEQYF.